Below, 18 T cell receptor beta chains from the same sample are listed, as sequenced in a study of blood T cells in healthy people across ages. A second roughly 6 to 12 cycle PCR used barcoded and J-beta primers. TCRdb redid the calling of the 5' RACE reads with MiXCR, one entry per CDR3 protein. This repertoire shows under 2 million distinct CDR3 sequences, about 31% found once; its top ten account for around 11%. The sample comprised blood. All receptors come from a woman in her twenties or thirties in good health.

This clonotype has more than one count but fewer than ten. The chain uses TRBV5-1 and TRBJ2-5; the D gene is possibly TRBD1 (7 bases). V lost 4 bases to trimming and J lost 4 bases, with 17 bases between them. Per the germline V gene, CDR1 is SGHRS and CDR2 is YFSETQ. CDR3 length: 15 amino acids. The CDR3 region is CASSPNYRGGETQYF. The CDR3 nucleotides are TGCGCCAGCAGCCCCAATTACAGGGGAGGAGAGACCCAGTACTTC.

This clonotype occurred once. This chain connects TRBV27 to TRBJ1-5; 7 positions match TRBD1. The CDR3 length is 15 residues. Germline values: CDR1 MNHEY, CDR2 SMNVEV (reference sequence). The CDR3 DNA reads TGTGTCTGCAGTTTAGGCAGGGGGAACAATCAGCCCCAGCATTTT. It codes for CVCSLGRGNNQPQHF.

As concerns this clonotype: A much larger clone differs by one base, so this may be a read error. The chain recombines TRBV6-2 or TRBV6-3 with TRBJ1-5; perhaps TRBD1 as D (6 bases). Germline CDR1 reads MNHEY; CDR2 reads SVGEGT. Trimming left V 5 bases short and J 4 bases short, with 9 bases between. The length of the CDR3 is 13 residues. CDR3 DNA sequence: TGTGCCAGCAGTCGGACAGAAAATCAGCCCCAGCATTTT. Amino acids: CASSRTENQPQHF.

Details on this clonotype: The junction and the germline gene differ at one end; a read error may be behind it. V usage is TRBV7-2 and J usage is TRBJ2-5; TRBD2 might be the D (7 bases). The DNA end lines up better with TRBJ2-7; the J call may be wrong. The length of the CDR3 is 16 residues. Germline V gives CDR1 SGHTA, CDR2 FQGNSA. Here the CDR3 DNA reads TGTGCCAACAGCAGAGGGGGGGCAATCCGCTCATACGAGCAGTACTTC. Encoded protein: CANSRGGAIRSYEQYF.

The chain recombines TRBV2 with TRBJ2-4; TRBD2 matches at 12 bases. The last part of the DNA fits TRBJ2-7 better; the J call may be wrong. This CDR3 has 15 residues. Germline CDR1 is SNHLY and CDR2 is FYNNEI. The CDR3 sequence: CASSGGLAGYYEQYF. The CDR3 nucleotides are TGTGCCAGCAGCGGGGGACTAGCGGGTTACTACGAGCAGTACTTC.

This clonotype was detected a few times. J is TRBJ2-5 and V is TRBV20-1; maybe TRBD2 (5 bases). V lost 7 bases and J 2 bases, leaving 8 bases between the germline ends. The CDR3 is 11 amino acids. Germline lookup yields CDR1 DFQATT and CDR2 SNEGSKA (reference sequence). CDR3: CSGGLQETQYF. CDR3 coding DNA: TGCAGTGGAGGACTTCAAGAGACCCAGTACTTC.

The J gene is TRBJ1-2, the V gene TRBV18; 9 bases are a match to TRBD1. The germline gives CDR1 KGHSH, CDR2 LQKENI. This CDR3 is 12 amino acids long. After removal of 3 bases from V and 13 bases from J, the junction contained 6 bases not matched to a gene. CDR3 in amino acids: CASSPRDRAFTF. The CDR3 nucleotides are TGTGCCAGCTCACCGCGGGACAGGGCCTTCACCTTC.

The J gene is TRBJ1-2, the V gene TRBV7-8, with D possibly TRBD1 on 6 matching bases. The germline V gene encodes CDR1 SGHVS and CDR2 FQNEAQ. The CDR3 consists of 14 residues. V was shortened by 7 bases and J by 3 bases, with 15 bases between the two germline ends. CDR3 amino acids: CASTRDTGDYGYTF. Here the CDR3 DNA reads TGTGCCAGCACCCGGGACACCGGAGACTATGGCTACACCTTC.

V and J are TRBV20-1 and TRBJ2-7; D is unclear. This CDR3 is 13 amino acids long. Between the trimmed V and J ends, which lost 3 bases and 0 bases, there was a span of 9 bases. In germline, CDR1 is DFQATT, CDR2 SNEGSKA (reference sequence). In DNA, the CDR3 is TGCAGTGCTAGTACCTCTGACTCCTACGAGCAGTACTTC. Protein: CSASTSDSYEQYF.

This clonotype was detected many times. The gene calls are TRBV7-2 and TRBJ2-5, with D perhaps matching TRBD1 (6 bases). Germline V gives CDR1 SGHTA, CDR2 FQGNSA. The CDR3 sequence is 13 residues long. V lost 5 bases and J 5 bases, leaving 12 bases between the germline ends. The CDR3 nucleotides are TGTGCCAGCAGCCCAGGGACACTGGAGACCCAGTACTTC. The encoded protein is CASSPGTLETQYF.

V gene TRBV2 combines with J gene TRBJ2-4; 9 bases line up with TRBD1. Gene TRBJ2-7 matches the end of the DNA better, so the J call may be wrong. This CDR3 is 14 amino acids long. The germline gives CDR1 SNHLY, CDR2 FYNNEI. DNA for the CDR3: TGTGCCAGCAGAAAACAGGGGGCAGGGGACGAGCAGTACTTC. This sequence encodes CASRKQGAGDEQYF.

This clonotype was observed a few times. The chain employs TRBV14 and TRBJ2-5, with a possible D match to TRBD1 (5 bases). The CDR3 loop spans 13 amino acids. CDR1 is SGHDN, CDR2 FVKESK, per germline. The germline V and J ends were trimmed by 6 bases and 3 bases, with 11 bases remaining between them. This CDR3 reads CASRPVGEETQYF. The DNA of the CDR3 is TGTGCCAGCAGACCTGTAGGGGAAGAGACCCAGTACTTC.

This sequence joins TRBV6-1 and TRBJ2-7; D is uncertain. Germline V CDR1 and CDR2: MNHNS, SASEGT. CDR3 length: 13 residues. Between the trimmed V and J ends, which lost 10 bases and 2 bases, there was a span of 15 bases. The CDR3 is CATLRRNAYEQYF. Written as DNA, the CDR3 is TGTGCCACTCTCCGAAGAAACGCCTACGAGCAGTACTTC.

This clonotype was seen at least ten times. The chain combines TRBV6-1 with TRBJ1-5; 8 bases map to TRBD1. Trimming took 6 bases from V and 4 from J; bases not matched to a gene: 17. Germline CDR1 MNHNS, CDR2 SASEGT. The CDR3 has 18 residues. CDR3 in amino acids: CASSPPPKDRVENQPQHF. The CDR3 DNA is TGTGCCAGCAGCCCCCCGCCTAAGGACAGGGTCGAGAATCAGCCCCAGCATTTT.

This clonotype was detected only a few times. As DNA, the CDR3 is TGCAGTGCCGGGGGGCTAGCGGGGTACGAGCAGTACTTC. This encodes CSAGGLAGYEQYF. The chain employs TRBV20-1 and TRBJ2-7, with TRBD2 identical over 9 bases. This CDR3 comprises 13 residues. Germline CDR1 is DFQATT and CDR2 is SNEGSKA (reference sequence). The V segment lost 6 bases and the J segment 4 bases; nucleotides outside the gene matches: 7.

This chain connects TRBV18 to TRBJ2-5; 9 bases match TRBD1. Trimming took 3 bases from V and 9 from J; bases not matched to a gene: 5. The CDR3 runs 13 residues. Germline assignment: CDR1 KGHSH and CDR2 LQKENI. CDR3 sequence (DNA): TGTGCCAGCTCACCCCAGGACAGGGGCCCCCAGTACTTC. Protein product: CASSPQDRGPQYF.

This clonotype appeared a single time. CDR3: CATSDPRKSPNQPQHF. Here the CDR3 DNA reads TGTGCCACCAGTGATCCCCGCAAGAGCCCCAATCAGCCCCAGCATTTT. This sequence joins TRBV24-1 and TRBJ1-5; D gene ambiguous. Germline CDR1 reads KGHDR; CDR2 reads SFDVKD. Trimming took off 3 bases at V and 3 bases at J, with 14 bases between the two ends. This CDR3 comprises 16 residues.

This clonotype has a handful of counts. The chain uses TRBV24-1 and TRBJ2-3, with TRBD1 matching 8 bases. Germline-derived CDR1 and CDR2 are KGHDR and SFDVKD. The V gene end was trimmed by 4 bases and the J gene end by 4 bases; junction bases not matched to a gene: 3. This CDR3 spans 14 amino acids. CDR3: CATSDPTGADTQYF. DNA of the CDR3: TGTGCCACCAGTGACCCGACAGGGGCAGATACGCAGTATTTT.